The T cell receptor (beta chain) under discussion was sequenced for a study of shared clonotypes between healthy human individuals. The length of the CDR3 is 16 residues. Trimming removed 1 base from V and 7 bases from J, with 16 bases in between. CDR1 is MGHRA and CDR2 is YSYEKL in the germline V gene. Naive-designated CD8 cells lacked CD45RO, were positively enriched for CCR7, and omitted terminally differentiated effector memory CD45RA+ cells. The table came from immunoSEQ multiplex PCR; TCRdb's copy has only in-frame clones and leaves some out. The sample has 650,000 to 800,000 clones; 92% are singletons.

This rearrangement joins TRBV4-1 to TRBJ1-4; possible D gene TRBD1, 6 bases. The TCR comes from a man aged 25-45 years in good health. Source material: naive CD8+ T cells sorted from blood. CDR3 sequence (DNA): TGCGCCAGCAGCCAAGGTGGGCAGGGGTCACGTGAAAAACTGTTTTTT. This translates into CASSQGGQGSREKLFF.